This T cell receptor (beta chain) appears in the sequencing data of a study of cytomegalovirus exposure and HLA in healthy donors. At sampling all donors were nominally healthy, likely with unrecorded immune exposures. CDR1 MRHNA and CDR2 SNTAGT come from the germline V gene. The CDR3 runs to 13 residues. V lost 3 bases to trimming and J lost 6 bases, with 6 bases between them. A multiplex PCR was run with 60 Vbeta primers and 13 Jbeta primers. The method was immunoSEQ multiplex PCR; TCRdb's version includes in-frame clones alone and lacks a portion of them. This sample yields around 200,000 clones, of which around 85% are seen a single time; about 1.7% belongs to the top ten.

The chain uses TRBV6-4 and TRBJ1-6; D not certain. Material for sequencing was PBMCs. The source is a man between 45 and 60 years old in good health and CMV-seronegative. CDR3 sequence reads: CASSESSNSPLHF. CDR3 in DNA: TGTGCCAGCAGTGAGAGCTCTAATTCACCCCTCCACTTT.